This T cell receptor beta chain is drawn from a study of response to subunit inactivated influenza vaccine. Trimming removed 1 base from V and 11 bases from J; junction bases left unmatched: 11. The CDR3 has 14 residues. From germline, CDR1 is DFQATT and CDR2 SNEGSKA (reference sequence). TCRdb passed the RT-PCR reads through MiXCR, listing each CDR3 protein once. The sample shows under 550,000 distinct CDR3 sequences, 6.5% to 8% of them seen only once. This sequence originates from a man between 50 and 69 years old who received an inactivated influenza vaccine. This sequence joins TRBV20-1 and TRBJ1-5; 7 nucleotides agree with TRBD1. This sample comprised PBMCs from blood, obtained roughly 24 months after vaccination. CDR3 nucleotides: TGCAGTGCTAGAGCCCCAACAGGGGATGAAGCCCAGCATTTT. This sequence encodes CSARAPTGDEAQHF.